This T cell receptor (beta chain) was retrieved from a study of blood T cell repertoires in COVID-19. Only one count was recorded for this clone. Germline loops: CDR1 SGHRS, CDR2 YFSETQ. V gave up 0 bases and J gave up 6 bases, with 15 bases separating them. The length of the CDR3 is 15 residues. The data were produced by immunoSEQ multiplex PCR, yet TCRdb's version contains in-frame clones alone and is incomplete. The repertoire holds 230,000 or so clones, with roughly 85% as singletons. The source material was PBMCs or T cells enriched from blood (not recorded which). The gene calls are TRBV5-1 and TRBJ1-1; D may be TRBD1 (6 bases). This clonotype was obtained from a woman aged 45-60 years who had been exposed to COVID-19. CDR3 bases: TGCGCCAGCAGCTTGGAGGGGGGGCGAGGGGCTGAAGCTTTCTTT. It specifies CASSLEGGRGAEAFF.